This TCR beta chain stems from a study of cytomegalovirus exposure and HLA in healthy donors. The V gene lost 1 base and the J gene lost 2 bases, with 12 bases spanning the gap. This CDR3 comprises 16 residues. The V gene's germline CDR1 is SGHTA and CDR2 FQGNSA. The primer mix had 60 Vbeta and 13 Jbeta primers. The table came from immunoSEQ multiplex PCR; TCRdb's copy has only in-frame clones and leaves some out. The table shows more than 95,000 clones, with around two thirds occurring only once. This clone has a single count. This sequence joins TRBV7-2 and TRBJ1-3, with a weak D call TRBD1 (5 bases). This TCR came from a man aged 55-75 years in good health and CMV-seropositive. Sequenced input: PBMCs. The CDR3 is CASSLESPGTGNTIYF. In DNA form, the CDR3 reads TGTGCCAGCAGCTTAGAATCACCAGGGACTGGAAACACCATATATTTT.